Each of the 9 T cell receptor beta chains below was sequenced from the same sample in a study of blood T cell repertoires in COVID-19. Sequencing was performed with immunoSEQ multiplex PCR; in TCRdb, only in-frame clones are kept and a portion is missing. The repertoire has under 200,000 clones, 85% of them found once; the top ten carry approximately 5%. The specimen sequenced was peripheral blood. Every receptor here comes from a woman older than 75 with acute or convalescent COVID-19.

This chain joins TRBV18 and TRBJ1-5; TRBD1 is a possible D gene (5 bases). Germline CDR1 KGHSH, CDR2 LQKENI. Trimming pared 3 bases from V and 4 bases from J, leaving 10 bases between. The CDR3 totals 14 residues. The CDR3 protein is CASSPGAANQPQHF. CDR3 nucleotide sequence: TGTGCCAGCTCACCTGGGGCAGCTAATCAGCCCCAGCATTTT.

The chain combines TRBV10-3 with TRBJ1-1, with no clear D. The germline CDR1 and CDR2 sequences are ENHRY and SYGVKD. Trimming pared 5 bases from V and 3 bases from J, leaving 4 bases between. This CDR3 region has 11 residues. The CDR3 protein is CAISRDTEAFF. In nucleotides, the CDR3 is TGTGCCATCAGTCGAGACACTGAAGCTTTCTTT.

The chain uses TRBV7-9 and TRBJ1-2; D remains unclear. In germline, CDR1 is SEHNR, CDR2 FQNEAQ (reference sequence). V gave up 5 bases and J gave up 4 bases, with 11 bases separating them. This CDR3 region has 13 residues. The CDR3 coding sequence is TGTGCCAGCAGCACCCCCGGGAGCTATGGCTACACCTTC. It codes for CASSTPGSYGYTF.

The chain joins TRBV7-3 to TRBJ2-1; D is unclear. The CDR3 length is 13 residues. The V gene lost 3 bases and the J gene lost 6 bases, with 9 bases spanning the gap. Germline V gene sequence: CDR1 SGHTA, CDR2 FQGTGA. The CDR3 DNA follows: TGTGCCAGCAGCTTCGTTGTTAGCAATGAGCAGTTCTTC. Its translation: CASSFVVSNEQFF.

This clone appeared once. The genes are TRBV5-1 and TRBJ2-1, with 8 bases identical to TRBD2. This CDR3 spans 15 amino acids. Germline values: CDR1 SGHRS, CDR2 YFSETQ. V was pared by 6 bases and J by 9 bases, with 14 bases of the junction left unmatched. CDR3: CASTFSGRGQTEQFF. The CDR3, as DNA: TGCGCCAGCACCTTCAGCGGGAGAGGCCAGACTGAGCAGTTCTTC.

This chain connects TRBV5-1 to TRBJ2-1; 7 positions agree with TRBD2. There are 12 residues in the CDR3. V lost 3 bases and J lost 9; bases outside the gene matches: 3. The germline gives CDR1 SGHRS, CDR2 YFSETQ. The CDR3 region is CASSSTSVEQFF. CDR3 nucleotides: TGCGCCAGCAGCTCCACTAGCGTTGAGCAGTTCTTC.

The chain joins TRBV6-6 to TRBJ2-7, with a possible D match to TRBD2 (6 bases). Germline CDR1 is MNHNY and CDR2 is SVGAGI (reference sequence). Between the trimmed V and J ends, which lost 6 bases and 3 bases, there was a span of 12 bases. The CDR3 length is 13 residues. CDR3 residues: CASSRDFVYEQYF. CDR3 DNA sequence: TGTGCCAGCAGCCGGGACTTCGTCTACGAGCAGTACTTC.

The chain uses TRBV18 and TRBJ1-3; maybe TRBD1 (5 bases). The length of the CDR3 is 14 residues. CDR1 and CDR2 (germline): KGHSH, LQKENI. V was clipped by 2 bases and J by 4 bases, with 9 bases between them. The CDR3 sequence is CASSPMGQGNTIYF. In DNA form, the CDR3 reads TGTGCCAGCTCACCAATGGGGCAGGGAAACACCATATATTTT. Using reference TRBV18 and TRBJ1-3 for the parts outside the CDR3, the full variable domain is NAGVMQNPRHLVRRRGQEARLRCSPMKGHSHVYWYRQLPEEGLKFMVYLQKENIIDESGMPKERFSAEFPKEGPSILRIQQVVRGDSAAYFCASSPMGQGNTIYFGEGSWLTVV.

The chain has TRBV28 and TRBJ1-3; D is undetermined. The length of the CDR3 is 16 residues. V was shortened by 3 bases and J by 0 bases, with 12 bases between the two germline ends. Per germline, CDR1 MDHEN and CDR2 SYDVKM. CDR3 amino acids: CASSFGLLSSGNTIYF. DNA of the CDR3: TGTGCCAGCAGTTTTGGGCTGTTGAGCTCTGGAAACACCATATATTTT. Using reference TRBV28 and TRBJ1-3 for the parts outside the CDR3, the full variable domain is DVKVTQSSRYLVKRTGEKVFLECVQDMDHENMFWYRQDPGLGLRLIYFSYDVKMKEKGDIPEGYSVSREKKERFSLILESASTNQTSMYLCASSFGLLSSGNTIYFGEGSWLTVV.